This T cell receptor (beta chain) was sequenced in a study of radiotherapy plus CTLA-4 blockade in lung cancer. Broader study findings: Once radiotherapy plus ipilimumab had been given, TCR clones derived from tumor expanded in blood.

Only in-frame clones appear in the TCRdb table, and some are missing; sequencing was by immunoSEQ multiplex PCR. The sample holds about 70,000 clones; approximately 76% are singletons and the top ten take 15% to 20%. This clone turned up a few times. What it binds is not known. CDR1 and CDR2 from the germline V gene are SGHTA and FQGTGA. This CDR3 is built from 17 residues. With 8 bases removed from V and 6 bases from J, the gap between germline ends came to 26 bases. The receptor was derived from a human donor with non-small cell lung cancer whose response to radiotherapy plus ipilimumab could not be evaluated. Some clones in this sample may be carry-over from other donors' samples. The chain joins TRBV7-3 to TRBJ2-1, with D possibly being TRBD2 (6 bases). The sequenced sample was peripheral blood, obtained from a patient treated with radiotherapy plus ipilimumab. The CDR3 loop reads CASASARAGQGFNEQFF. The CDR3 DNA reads TGTGCCAGCGCCTCCGCGAGGGCGGGGCAGGGATTCAATGAGCAGTTCTTC.